The rows below give T cell receptor beta chains drawn from one sample of a study of blood T cell repertoires in COVID-19. Repertoires were generated with immunoSEQ multiplex PCR, while TCRdb's copy carries only in-frame clones and drops some. The repertoire holds roughly 41,000 clones, with 87% as singletons. The sample taken for sequencing was peripheral blood. Receptors were obtained from a human donor in a cohort sampled during active COVID-19. Both conserved end residues are part of each CDR3. A D gene is named only where the DNA matches it firmly. Clone size appears in some rows only: once, few, many, or a class for an expanded clone.

clone size,D gene,J gene,V gene,CDR3 protein,CDR3 DNA
.,TRBD1,TRBJ1-5,TRBV19,CASSIGDRGGQPQHF,TGTGCCAGTAGTATAGGAGACAGGGGAGGACAGCCCCAGCATTTT
.,TRBD1,TRBJ1-5,TRBV3-1/TRBV3-2,CASSQSDRGGEQPQHF,TGTGCCAGCAGCCAATCCGACAGGGGAGGCGAGCAGCCCCAGCATTTT
.,.,TRBJ2-3,TRBV27,CASKPLGGSGTDTQYF,TGTGCCAGCAAACCTTTAGGGGGTTCAGGCACAGATACGCAGTATTTT
medium-sized,TRBD2,TRBJ2-5,TRBV15,CATSRVGGETQYF,TGTGCCACCAGCAGAGTGGGAGGGGAGACCCAGTACTTC
.,.,TRBJ1-6,TRBV10-3,CAISGGDGNSPLHF,TGTGCCATCAGTGGGGGGGACGGCAATTCACCCCTCCACTTT
.,.,TRBJ2-3,TRBV7-2,CASSGRSGGTTDTQYF,TGTGCCAGCAGCGGACGTAGTGGGGGGACCACAGATACGCAGTATTTT
.,TRBD1,TRBJ1-2,TRBV27,CASSQGTAIYGYTF,TGTGCCAGCAGCCAGGGGACAGCCATCTATGGCTACACCTTC
.,TRBD1,TRBJ2-7,TRBV6-6,CASSDRDEQYF,TGTGCCAGCAGTGACAGGGACGAGCAGTACTTC
.,TRBD2,TRBJ2-1,TRBV10-3,CATERTSGEQFF,TGTGCCACCGAAAGGACTAGCGGGGAGCAGTTCTTC
.,TRBD1,TRBJ1-3,TRBV19,CASRTGGGNTIYF,TGTGCCAGTCGGACAGGGGGCGGAAACACCATATATTTT
once,.,TRBJ2-3,TRBV5-4,CASSELTDTQYF,TGTGCCAGCAGCGAGCTCACAGATACGCAGTATTTT
.,TRBD1,TRBJ1-3,TRBV29-1,CSVTGQGTSGNTIYF,TGCAGCGTTACGGGACAGGGGACGTCAGGAAACACCATATATTTT
.,TRBD1,TRBJ2-2,TRBV9,CASSHPGQGNTGELFF,TGTGCCAGCAGCCATCCGGGACAGGGGAACACCGGGGAGCTGTTTTTT
.,.,TRBJ1-5,TRBV15,CATSQDSYNQPQHF,TGTGCCACCAGCCAGGACAGTTACAATCAGCCCCAGCATTTT
large,TRBD1,TRBJ1-2,TRBV30,CAFWGQDHYYGYTF,TGTGCCTTCTGGGGACAGGACCACTACTATGGCTACACCTTC
.,.,TRBJ1-1,TRBV19,CASSISREAFF,TGTGCCAGTAGTATCAGCAGGGAAGCTTTCTTT
.,.,TRBJ2-5,TRBV7-2,CASTRGAVETQYF,TGTGCCAGCACTCGGGGGGCGGTCGAGACCCAGTACTTC
.,.,TRBJ1-1,TRBV2,CASLRARNTEAFF,TGTGCCAGCCTCAGGGCCAGGAACACTGAAGCTTTCTTT
.,TRBD1,TRBJ1-4,TRBV11-3,CASSCNPGTGTMREKLFF,TGTGCCAGCAGCTGCAATCCCGGGACAGGCACAATGAGGGAAAAACTGTTTTTT
.,.,TRBJ2-7,TRBV6-6,CASSYSSWETYEQYF,TGTGCCAGCAGTTACTCGTCTTGGGAGACCTACGAGCAGTACTTC
.,TRBD1,TRBJ1-3,TRBV27,CASSPGQGAENTIYF,TGTGCCAGCAGTCCGGGACAGGGGGCCGAAAACACCATATATTTT
.,.,TRBJ1-6,TRBV2,CASRLAGGSYNSPLHF,TGTGCCAGCAGGCTCGCCGGGGGTTCCTATAATTCACCCCTCCACTTT
.,.,TRBJ2-1,TRBV6-2/TRBV6-3,CASSPELVNEQFF,TGTGCCAGCAGTCCCGAACTCGTCAATGAGCAGTTCTTC
.,.,TRBJ1-6,TRBV10-1,CATSQGNSPLHF,TGCGCCACGTCTCAGGGGAATTCACCCCTCCACTTT